This TCR beta chain appears in the sequencing data of a study of T-cell memory formation after mild COVID-19. Across the study: Largely, TCR clusters stayed within a single donor.

Per germline, CDR1 SQVTM and CDR2 ANQGSEA. The CDR3 runs 15 residues. Germline trimming cut 3 bases from V and 2 bases from J; bases unmatched to any gene: 7. This clonotype was seen many times. Its target is unknown. Study-wide findings and caveats: Contracting CD4+ clones lay largely in CM and EM, with CD8+ ones residing in EMRA. Some SARS-CoV-2-responding clones were already detected in memory before infection.

TCRdb reprocessed the 5' RACE reads with MiXCR, giving one entry per CDR3 protein. This table has about 210,000 distinct CDR3 sequences, roughly a tenth appearing once. The specimen was PBMCs or a T cell subset sorted from them (not recorded which). The receptor was isolated from a man between 18 and 35 years old who had mild COVID-19 (a few samples of this study predate the infection). Cell type and time point are not known. J is TRBJ2-5 and V is TRBV29-1, with TRBD2 matching 9 bases. The CDR3 region has the DNA TGCAGCGTTGAGCGGGGGGGCCGGGTACAAGAGACCCAGTACTTC. Protein product: CSVERGGRVQETQYF.